This T cell receptor beta chain was recorded in a study of blood T cell repertoires in COVID-19. Study context: Specimens from acute and convalescent COVID-19 originated in the United States, Italy and Spain. The cDNA or gDNA used as material had been derived from T cells, B-cell-depleted T cells, or PBMCs.

This clone occurred once. Sequencing used immunoSEQ multiplex PCR; TCRdb keeps in-frame clones, though not all of them. The table shows over 250,000 clones, with 86% occurring only once. With V trimmed by 3 bases and J by 9 bases, 12 bases remained unmatched. This CDR3 has 17 amino acids. CDR1 and CDR2 (germline): SGHAT, FQNNGV. The sequence was obtained from a man aged 35 to 55 who had recovered from COVID-19. This chain links TRBV11-2 with TRBJ2-1; 12 bases are a match to TRBD2. The sequencing input was peripheral blood. The CDR3 DNA sequence: TGTGCCAGCAGCTTCGGTCCTAGCGGGGGGGCCTACGGTGAGCAGTTCTTC. This sequence encodes CASSFGPSGGAYGEQFF.